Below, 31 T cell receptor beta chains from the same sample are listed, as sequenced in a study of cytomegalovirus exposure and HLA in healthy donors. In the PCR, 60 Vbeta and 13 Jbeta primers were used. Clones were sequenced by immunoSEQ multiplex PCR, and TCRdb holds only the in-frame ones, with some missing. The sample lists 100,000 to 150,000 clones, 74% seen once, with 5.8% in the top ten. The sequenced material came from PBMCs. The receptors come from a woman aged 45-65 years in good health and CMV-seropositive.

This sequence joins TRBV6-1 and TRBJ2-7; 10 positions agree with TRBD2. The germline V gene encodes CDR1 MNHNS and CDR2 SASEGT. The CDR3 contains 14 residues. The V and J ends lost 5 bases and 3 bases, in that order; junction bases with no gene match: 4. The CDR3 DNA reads TGTGCCAGCAGTCACTTAGCGGGGGGCTACGAGCAGTACTTC. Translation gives CASSHLAGGYEQYF.

The CDR3 DNA is TGTGCCAGCAGCTGGGAGTTTTTCTTTAACTATGGCTACACCTTC. It is translated as CASSWEFFFNYGYTF. The chain carries TRBV6-1 and TRBJ1-2; D not certain. V shed 6 bases and J shed 1 base, with 15 bases lying between them. This CDR3 has 15 amino acids. Germline V lookup: CDR1 MNHNS, CDR2 SASEGT.

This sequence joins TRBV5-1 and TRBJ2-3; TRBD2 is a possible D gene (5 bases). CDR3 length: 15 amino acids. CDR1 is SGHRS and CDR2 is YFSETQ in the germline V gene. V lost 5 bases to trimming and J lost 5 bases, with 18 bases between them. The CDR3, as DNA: TGCGCCAGCAGGGTTTCGCGGGCGGGTGGAGATACGCAGTATTTT. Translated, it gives CASRVSRAGGDTQYF.

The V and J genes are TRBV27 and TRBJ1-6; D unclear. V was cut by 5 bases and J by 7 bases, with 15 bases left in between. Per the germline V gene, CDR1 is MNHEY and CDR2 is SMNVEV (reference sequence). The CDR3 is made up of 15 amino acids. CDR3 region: CASSRGPGFNSPLHF. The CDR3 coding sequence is TGTGCCAGCAGTCGGGGTCCGGGATTCAATTCACCCCTCCACTTT.

CDR3 in amino acids: CASSPRGVKNEQFF. The CDR3 DNA follows: TGTGCCAGCAGCCCCAGGGGGGTAAAGAATGAGCAGTTCTTC. V is TRBV13 and J is TRBJ2-1; D may be TRBD1 (7 bases). Trimming took 5 bases from V and 7 from J, leaving 15 bases between them. The CDR3 totals 14 residues. In germline, CDR1 is PRHDT, CDR2 FYEKMQ (reference sequence).

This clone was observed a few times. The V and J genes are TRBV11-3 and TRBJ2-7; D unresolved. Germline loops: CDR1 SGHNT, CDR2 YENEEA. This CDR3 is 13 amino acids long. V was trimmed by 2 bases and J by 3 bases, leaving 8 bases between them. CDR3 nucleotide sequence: TGTGCCAGCAGCTTATACCCGGGCTACGAGCAGTACTTC. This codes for CASSLYPGYEQYF.

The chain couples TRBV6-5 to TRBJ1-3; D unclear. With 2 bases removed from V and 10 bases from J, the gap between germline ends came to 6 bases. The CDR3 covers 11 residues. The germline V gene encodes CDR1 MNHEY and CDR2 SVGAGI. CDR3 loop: CASSYGGTIYF. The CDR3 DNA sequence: TGTGCCAGCAGTTACGGAGGGACCATATATTTT.

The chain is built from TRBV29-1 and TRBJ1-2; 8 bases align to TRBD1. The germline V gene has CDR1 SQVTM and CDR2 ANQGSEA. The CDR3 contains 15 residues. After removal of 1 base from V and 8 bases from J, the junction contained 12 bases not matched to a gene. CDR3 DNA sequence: TGCAGCGTTGAAGGGCCCGGGGGACAGGTAGACGGCTACACCTTC. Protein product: CSVEGPGGQVDGYTF.

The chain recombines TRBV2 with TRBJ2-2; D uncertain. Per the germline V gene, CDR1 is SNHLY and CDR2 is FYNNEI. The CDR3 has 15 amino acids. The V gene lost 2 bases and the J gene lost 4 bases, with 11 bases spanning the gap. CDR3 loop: CASSERRLATGELFF. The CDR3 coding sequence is TGTGCCAGCAGTGAACGCAGGTTGGCCACCGGGGAGCTGTTTTTT.

The CDR3 loop reads CAISTPGQGMDEQFF. The DNA for the CDR3 is TGTGCCATCAGCACGCCGGGACAGGGGATGGATGAGCAGTTCTTC. The rearrangement joins TRBV10-3 to TRBJ2-1, with 10 bases that match TRBD1. This CDR3 has 15 residues. Unmatched junction bases numbered 10, after V lost 6 bases and J lost 8 bases. CDR1 ENHRY and CDR2 SYGVKD come from the germline V gene.

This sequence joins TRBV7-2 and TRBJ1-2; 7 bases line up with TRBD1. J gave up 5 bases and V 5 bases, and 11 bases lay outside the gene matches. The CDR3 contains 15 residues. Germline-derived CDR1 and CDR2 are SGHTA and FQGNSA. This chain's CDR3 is CASSPSRGRAYGYTF. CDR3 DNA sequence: TGTGCCAGCAGCCCGTCAAGGGGGCGAGCATATGGCTACACCTTC.

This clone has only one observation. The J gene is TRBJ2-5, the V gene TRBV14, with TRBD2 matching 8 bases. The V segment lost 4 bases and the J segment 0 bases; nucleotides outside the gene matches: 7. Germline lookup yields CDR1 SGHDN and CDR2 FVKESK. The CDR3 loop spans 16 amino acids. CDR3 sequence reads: CASSPGLAQNQETQYF. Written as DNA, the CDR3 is TGTGCCAGCAGCCCAGGACTAGCTCAGAACCAAGAGACCCAGTACTTC.

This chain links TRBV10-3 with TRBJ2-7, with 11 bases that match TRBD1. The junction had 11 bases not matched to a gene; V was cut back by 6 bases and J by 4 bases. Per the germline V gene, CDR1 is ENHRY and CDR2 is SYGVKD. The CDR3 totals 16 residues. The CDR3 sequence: CAISPSPGQGVYEQYF. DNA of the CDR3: TGTGCCATCAGCCCCTCACCGGGACAGGGGGTTTACGAGCAGTACTTC.

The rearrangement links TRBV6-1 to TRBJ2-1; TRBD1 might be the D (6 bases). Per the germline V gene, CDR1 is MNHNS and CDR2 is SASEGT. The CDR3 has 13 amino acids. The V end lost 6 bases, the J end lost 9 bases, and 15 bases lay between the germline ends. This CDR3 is CASSVIQGREQFF. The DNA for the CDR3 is TGTGCCAGCAGCGTAATCCAGGGGCGTGAGCAGTTCTTC.

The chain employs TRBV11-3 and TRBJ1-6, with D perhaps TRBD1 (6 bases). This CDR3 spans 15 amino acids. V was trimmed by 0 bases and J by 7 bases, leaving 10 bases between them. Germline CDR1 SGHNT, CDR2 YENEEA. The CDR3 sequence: CASSLDAGDNSPLHF. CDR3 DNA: TGTGCCAGCAGCTTAGATGCAGGGGACAATTCACCCCTCCACTTT.

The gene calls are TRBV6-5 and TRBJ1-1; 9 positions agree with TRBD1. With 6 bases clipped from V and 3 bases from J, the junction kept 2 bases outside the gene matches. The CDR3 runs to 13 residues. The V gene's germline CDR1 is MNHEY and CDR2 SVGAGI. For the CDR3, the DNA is TGTGCCAGCAGGCGACAGGGGGACACTGAAGCTTTCTTT. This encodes CASRRQGDTEAFF.

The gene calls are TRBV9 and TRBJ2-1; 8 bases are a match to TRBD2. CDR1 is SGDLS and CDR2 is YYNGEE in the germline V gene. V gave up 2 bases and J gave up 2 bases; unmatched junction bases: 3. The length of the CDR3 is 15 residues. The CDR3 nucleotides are TGTGCCAGCAGCGTGGGACTAGTGGCCTACAATGAGCAGTTCTTC. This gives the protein CASSVGLVAYNEQFF.

CDR3 sequence (DNA): TGTGCCAGCAGCCCCCCTCAGGCAGGCACAGATACGCAGTATTTT. As protein: CASSPPQAGTDTQYF. The chain recombines TRBV7-2 with TRBJ2-3; D call uncertain. Germline V gives CDR1 SGHTA, CDR2 FQGNSA. The germline V and J ends were trimmed by 5 bases and 1 base, with 13 bases remaining between them. The CDR3 totals 15 residues.

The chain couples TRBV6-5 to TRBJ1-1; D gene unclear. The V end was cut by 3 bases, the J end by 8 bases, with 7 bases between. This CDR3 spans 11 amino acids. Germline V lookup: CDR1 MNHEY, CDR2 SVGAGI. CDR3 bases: TGTGCCAGCAGTTATAGGGAGGAAGCTTTCTTT. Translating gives CASSYREEAFF.

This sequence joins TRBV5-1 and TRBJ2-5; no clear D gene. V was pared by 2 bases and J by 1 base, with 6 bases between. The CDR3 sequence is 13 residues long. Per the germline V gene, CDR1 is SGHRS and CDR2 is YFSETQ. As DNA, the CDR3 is TGCGCCAGCAGCTTTCACACCCAAGAGACCCAGTACTTC. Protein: CASSFHTQETQYF. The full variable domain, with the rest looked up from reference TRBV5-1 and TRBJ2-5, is KAGVTQTPRYLIKTRGQQVTLSCSPISGHRSVSWYQQTPGQGLQFLFEYFSETQRNKGNFPGRFSGRQFSNSRSEMNVSTLELGDSALYLCASSFHTQETQYFGPGTRLLVL.

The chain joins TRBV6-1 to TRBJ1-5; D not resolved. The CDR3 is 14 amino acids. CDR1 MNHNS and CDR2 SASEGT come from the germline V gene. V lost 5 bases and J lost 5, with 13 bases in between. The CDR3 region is CASSRGRFDQPQHF. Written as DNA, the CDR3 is TGTGCCAGCAGTAGAGGGAGGTTTGATCAGCCCCAGCATTTT.

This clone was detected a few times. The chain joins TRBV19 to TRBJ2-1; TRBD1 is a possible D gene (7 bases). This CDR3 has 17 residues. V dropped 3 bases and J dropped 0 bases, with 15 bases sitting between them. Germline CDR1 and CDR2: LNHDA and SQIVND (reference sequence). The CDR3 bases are TGTGCCAGTAGTATCGGGGGACCAGGGGGCTCCTACAATGAGCAGTTCTTC. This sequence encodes CASSIGGPGGSYNEQFF.

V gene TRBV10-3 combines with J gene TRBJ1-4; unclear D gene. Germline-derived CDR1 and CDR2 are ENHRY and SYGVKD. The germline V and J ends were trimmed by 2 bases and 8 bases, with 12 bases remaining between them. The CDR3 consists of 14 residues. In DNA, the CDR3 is TGTGCCATCAGTGAGCGGCAGGTAGGAGAAAAACTGTTTTTT. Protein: CAISERQVGEKLFF.

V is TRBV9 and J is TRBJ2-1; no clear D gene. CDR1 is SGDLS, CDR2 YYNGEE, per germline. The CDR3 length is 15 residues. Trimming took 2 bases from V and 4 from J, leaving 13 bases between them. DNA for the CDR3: TGTGCCAGCAGCGTCGACTCCGCCAATTACAATGAGCAGTTCTTC. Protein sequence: CASSVDSANYNEQFF.

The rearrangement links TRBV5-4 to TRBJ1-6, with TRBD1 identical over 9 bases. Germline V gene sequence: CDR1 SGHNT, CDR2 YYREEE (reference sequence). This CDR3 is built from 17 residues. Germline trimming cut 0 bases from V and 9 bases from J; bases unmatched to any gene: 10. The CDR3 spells CASSLGFVRDRASPLHF. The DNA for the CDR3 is TGTGCCAGCAGCTTGGGTTTCGTTAGGGACAGGGCTTCACCCCTCCACTTT.

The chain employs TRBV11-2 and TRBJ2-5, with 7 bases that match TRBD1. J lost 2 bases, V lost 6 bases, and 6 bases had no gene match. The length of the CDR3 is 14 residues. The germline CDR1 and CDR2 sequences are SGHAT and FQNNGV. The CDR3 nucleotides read TGTGCCAGCAGTCGACAGGGTCCGCAAGAGACCCAGTACTTC. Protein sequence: CASSRQGPQETQYF.

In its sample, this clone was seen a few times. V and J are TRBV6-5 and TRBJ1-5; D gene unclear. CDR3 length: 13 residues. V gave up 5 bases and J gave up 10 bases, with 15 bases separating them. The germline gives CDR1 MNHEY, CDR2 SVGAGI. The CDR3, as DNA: TGTGCCAGCAGTGAAATCAGGCAGAATCCCCAGCATTTT. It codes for CASSEIRQNPQHF.

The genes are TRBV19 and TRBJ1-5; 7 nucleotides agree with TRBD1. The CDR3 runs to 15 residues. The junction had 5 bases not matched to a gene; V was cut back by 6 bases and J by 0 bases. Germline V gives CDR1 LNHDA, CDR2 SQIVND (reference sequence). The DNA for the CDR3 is TGTGCCAGTAGACCAGGGGGAGGTAGCAATCAGCCCCAGCATTTT. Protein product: CASRPGGGSNQPQHF.

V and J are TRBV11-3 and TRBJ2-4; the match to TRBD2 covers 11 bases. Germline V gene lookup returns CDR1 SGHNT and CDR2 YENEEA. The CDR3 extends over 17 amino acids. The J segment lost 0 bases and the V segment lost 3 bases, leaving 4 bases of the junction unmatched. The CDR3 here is CASSFTSGGLAKNIQYF. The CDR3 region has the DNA TGTGCCAGCAGCTTTACTAGCGGGGGCCTAGCCAAAAACATTCAGTACTTC.

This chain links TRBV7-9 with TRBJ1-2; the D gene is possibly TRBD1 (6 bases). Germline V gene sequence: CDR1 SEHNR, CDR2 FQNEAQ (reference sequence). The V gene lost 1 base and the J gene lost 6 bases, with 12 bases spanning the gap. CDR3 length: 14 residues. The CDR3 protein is CASSLGGPSNGYTF. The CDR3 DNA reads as TGTGCCAGCAGCTTAGGGGGGCCGAGTAATGGCTACACCTTC. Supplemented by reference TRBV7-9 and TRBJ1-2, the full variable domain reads DTGVSQNPRHKITKRGQNVTFRCDPISEHNRLYWYRQTLGQGPEFLTYFQNEAQLEKSRLLSDRFSAERPKGSFSTLEIQRTEQGDSAMYLCASSLGGPSNGYTFGSGTRLTVV.

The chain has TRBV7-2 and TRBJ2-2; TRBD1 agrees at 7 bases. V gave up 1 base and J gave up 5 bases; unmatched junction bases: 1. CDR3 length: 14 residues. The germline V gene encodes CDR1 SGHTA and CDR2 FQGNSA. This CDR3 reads CASSLDRGTGELFF. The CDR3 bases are TGTGCCAGCAGCTTAGACAGGGGTACCGGGGAGCTGTTTTTT.